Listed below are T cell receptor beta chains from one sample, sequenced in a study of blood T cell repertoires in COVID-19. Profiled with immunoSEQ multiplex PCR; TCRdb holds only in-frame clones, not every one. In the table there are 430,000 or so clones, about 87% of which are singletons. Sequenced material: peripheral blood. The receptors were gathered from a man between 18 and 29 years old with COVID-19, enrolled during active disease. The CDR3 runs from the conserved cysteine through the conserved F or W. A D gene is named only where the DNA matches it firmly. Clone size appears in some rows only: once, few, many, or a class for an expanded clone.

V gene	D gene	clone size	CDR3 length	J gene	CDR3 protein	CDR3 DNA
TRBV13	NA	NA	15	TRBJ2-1	CASSYLAGRYNEQFF	TGTGCCAGCAGTTACCTGGCTGGGAGGTACAATGAGCAGTTCTTC
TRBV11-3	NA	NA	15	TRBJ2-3	CASSLASGTLDTQYF	TGTGCCAGCAGCTTAGCGAGCGGTACTCTGGATACGCAGTATTTT
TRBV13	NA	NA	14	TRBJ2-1	CASSLRGSGNEQFF	TGTGCCAGCAGCCTACGAGGGAGCGGCAATGAGCAGTTCTTC
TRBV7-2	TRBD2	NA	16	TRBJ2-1	CASSLASSGGYNEQFF	TGTGCCAGCAGCTTAGCCAGTTCGGGAGGGTACAATGAGCAGTTCTTC
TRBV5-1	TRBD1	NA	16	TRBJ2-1	CASEAPRTGLDNEQFF	TGCGCCAGCGAGGCCCCTAGGACAGGGCTCGACAATGAGCAGTTCTTC
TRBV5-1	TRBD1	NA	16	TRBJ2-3	CASSLWGQGDTDTQYF	TGCGCCAGCAGCTTGTGGGGACAGGGGGACACAGATACGCAGTATTTT
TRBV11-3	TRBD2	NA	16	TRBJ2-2	CASSIEGTSGTGELFF	TGTGCCAGCAGCATAGAGGGGACTAGTGGGACCGGGGAGCTGTTTTTT
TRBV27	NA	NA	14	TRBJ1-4	CASKGGGSGEKLFF	TGTGCCAGCAAAGGGGGGGGTTCTGGCGAAAAACTGTTTTTT
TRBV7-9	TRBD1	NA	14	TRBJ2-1	CASSQTGTGNEQFF	TGTGCCAGCAGCCAAACCGGGACAGGGAATGAGCAGTTCTTC
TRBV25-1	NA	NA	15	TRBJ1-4	CASSAFDRSEEKLFF	TGTGCCAGCAGTGCATTTGACAGGTCAGAGGAAAAACTGTTTTTT
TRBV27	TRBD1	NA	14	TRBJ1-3	CASRPLDRGDTIYF	TGTGCCAGCAGACCGTTGGACAGGGGAGACACCATATATTTT
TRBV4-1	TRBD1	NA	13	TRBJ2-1	CASSQAQGLWQFF	TGCGCCAGCAGCCAAGCACAGGGGCTTTGGCAGTTCTTC
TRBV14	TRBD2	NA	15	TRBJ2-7	CASSQECLLTSGRGF	TGTGCCAGCAGCCAAGAATGCCTCCTAACTAGCGGGAGAGGCTTC
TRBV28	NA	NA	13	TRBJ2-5	CASSSPPGETQYF	TGTGCCAGCAGTTCCCCCCCGGGGGAGACCCAGTACTTC
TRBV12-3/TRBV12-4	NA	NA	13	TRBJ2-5	CASSFVGRETQYF	TGTGCCAGCAGTTTTGTGGGGCGGGAGACCCAGTACTTC
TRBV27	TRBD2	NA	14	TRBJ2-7	CASSNRGGSYEQYF	TGTGCCAGCAGTAACCGGGGGGGGTCCTACGAGCAGTACTTC
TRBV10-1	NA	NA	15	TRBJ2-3	CASSPNRPGEGTQYF	TGCGCCAGCAGTCCGAACAGACCCGGCGAAGGTACGCAGTATTTT
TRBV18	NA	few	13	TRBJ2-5	CASSPNRQETQYF	TGTGCCAGCTCACCAAACAGGCAAGAGACCCAGTACTTC
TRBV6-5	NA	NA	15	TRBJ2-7	CASSPRRAAAWEQYF	TGTGCCAGCAGTCCCCGGCGGGCCGCGGCGTGGGAGCAGTACTTC
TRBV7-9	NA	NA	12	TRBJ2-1	CASSLSDNEQFF	TGTGCCAGCAGCTTATCAGACAATGAGCAGTTCTTC
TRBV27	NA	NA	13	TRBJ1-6	CASSSAGYSPLHF	TGTGCCAGCAGTTCGGCAGGCTATTCACCCCTCCACTTT
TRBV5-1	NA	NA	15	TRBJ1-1	CASSLPRASNTEAFF	TGCGCCAGCAGCTTGCCGAGGGCTTCGAACACTGAAGCTTTCTTT
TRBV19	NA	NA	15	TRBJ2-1	CATSYRGTQNNEQFF	TGTGCCACCAGCTACCGGGGTACACAAAACAATGAGCAGTTCTTC
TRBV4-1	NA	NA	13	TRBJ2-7	CASSQGPRYEQYF	TGCGCCAGCAGCCAAGGTCCCCGTTACGAGCAGTACTTC
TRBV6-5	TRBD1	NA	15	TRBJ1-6	CASSYSGTGNSPLHF	TGTGCCAGCAGTTACTCCGGGACAGGGAATTCACCCCTCCACTTT
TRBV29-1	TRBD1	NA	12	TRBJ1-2	CSVEQGASGYTF	TGCAGCGTTGAGCAGGGGGCGTCTGGCTACACCTTC
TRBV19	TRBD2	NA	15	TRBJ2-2	CASSPGTRAPGELFF	TGTGCCAGTAGTCCCGGGACTAGGGCCCCCGGGGAGCTGTTTTTT
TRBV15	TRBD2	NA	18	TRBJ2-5	CATSRHGLLAGDRETQYF	TGTGCCACCAGCAGGCATGGCCTACTAGCGGGGGATCGGGAGACCCAGTACTTC
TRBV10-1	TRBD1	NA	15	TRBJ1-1	CASSESGTANTEAFF	TGCGCCAGCAGTGAGTCTGGGACAGCGAACACTGAAGCTTTCTTT
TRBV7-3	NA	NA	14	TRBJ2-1	CASSLASSYNEQFF	TGTGCCAGCAGCTTGGCCAGCTCCTACAATGAGCAGTTCTTC
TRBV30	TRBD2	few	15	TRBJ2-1	CAWSGLAGHRNEQFF	TGTGCCTGGAGTGGGCTAGCGGGACACAGGAATGAGCAGTTCTTC
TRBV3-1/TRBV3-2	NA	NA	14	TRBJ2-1	CASSQNYGENEQFF	TGTGCCAGCAGCCAAAACTATGGAGAGAATGAGCAGTTCTTC
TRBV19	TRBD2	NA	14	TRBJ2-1	CASSMAREYNEQFF	TGTGCCAGTAGTATGGCGCGGGAGTACAATGAGCAGTTCTTC
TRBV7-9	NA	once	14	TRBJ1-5	CASSLSGANQPQHF	TGTGCCAGCAGCCTTAGCGGGGCGAATCAGCCCCAGCATTTT
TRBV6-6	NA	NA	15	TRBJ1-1	CASTRVGGGNTEAFF	TGTGCCAGCACCCGGGTAGGGGGGGGGAACACTGAAGCTTTCTTT
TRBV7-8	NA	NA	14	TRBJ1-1	CASSSTVLGTEAFF	TGTGCCAGCAGCTCTACAGTCCTTGGGACTGAAGCTTTCTTT
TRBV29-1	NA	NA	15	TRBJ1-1	CSVDARQAINTEAFF	TGCAGCGTTGACGCCCGCCAGGCAATTAACACTGAAGCTTTCTTT
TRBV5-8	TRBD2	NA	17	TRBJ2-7	CASSLGVAGVYLYEQYF	TGTGCCAGCAGCTTGGGGGTAGCGGGAGTTTATCTCTACGAGCAGTACTTC
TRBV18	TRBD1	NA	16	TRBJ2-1	CASSPEGDRHYNEQFF	TGTGCCAGCTCACCAGAGGGGGACAGACACTACAATGAGCAGTTCTTC
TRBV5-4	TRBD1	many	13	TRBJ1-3	CASSRDREVTIYF	TGTGCCAGCAGCCGAGACAGGGAGGTCACCATATATTTT